The 18 T cell receptor beta chains reported below all come from one sample, sequenced in a study of Graves' ophthalmopathy and Graves' hyperthyroidism (dated by TCRdb to 2016 to 2019). Sequenced on an Illumina HiSeq 2000. TCR beta CDR3 regions were amplified from RNA transcripts for repertoire sequencing. A first-round RT-PCR used HTBI primers with the Qiagen OneStep RT-PCR kit, followed by a second-round multiplex PCR, size selection and purification. TCRdb reprocessed the public reads (quality trimming at Q25 with fastp, clone calling with MiXCR) and kept in-frame beta chains. Each entry merges the rows of one CDR3 protein and shows their most common DNA and genes. The sample table holds around 340,000 distinct CDR3 sequences, of which 15% to 20% were seen once. The top ten clones comprise 9% to 15% of the sample. The sample taken for sequencing was peripheral blood. The origin of the receptors is an adult man with Graves' ophthalmopathy.

The chain carries TRBV6-5 and TRBJ1-5, with D hard to call. CDR3 size: 15 residues. With 2 bases removed from V and 7 bases from J, the gap between germline ends came to 15 bases. Germline CDR1 reads MNHEY; CDR2 reads SVGAGI. The CDR3 sequence is CASSYGSPAGQPQHF. The CDR3 DNA sequence: TGTGCCAGCAGTTACGGTTCGCCGGCGGGGCAGCCCCAGCATTTT.

This clonotype was counted ten times or more. This chain joins TRBV14 and TRBJ1-5, with D uncertain. Germline-derived CDR1 and CDR2 are SGHDN and FVKESK. Trimming took 0 bases from V and 5 from J, leaving 8 bases between them. The CDR3 contains 14 residues. The CDR3: CASSQEGQHQPQHF. In DNA form, the CDR3 reads TGTGCCAGCAGCCAAGAAGGGCAACATCAGCCCCAGCATTTT.

This clonotype was detected ten times or more. The chain employs TRBV19 and TRBJ1-6; no firm D call. This CDR3 has 16 amino acids. V shed 3 bases and J shed 0 bases, with 9 bases lying between them. CDR1 is LNHDA, CDR2 SQIVND, per germline (reference sequence). CDR3 residues: CASSIQGSSYNSPLHF. CDR3 coding DNA: TGTGCCAGTAGTATTCAAGGGAGCTCCTATAATTCACCCCTCCACTTT. The variable domain in full, completed from reference TRBV19 and TRBJ1-6, reads DGGITQSPKYLFRKEGQNVTLSCEQNLNHDAMYWYRQDPGQGLRLIYYSQIVNDFQKGDIAEGYSVSREKKESFPLTVTSAQKNPTAFYLCASSIQGSSYNSPLHFGNGTRLTVT.

This clonotype was seen many times. The chain couples TRBV28 to TRBJ1-5; 8 nucleotides agree with TRBD1. The CDR3 sequence is 13 residues long. Germline loops: CDR1 MDHEN, CDR2 SYDVKM. V shed 8 bases, J shed 10 bases, and the junction held 10 bases outside the gene matches. CDR3 sequence (DNA): TGTGCCAGCCAGGGGGCAGCCCCCGTCCCCCAGCATTTT. It encodes CASQGAAPVPQHF.

This clonotype has at least ten counts. The chain recombines TRBV30 with TRBJ2-7, with TRBD2 matching 15 bases. CDR1 is GTSNPN and CDR2 is SVGIG in the germline V gene (reference sequence). V lost 3 bases to trimming and J lost 0 bases; unmatched junction nucleotides: 9. The CDR3 has 18 amino acids. For the CDR3, the DNA is TGTGCCTGGAGGCCAGGAGGACTAGCGGGAGGGTTCTCCTACGAGCAGTACTTC. This gives the protein CAWRPGGLAGGFSYEQYF.

The chain couples TRBV7-2 to TRBJ2-5; 10 positions match TRBD2. CDR3 size: 15 residues. Germline lookup yields CDR1 SGHTA and CDR2 FQGNSA. Trimming removed 5 bases from V and 5 bases from J; junction bases left unmatched: 8. Here the CDR3 reads CASSDSGGAGETQYF. The CDR3 DNA is TGTGCCAGCAGCGACAGCGGGGGGGCCGGGGAGACCCAGTACTTC.

In this sample, this clonotype turned up many times. This chain uses TRBV9 with TRBJ2-5; TRBD1 or TRBD2 may be the D gene (5 bases each). The CDR3 extends over 12 amino acids. From germline, CDR1 is SGDLS and CDR2 YYNGEE. The V and J ends lost 7 bases and 1 base respectively, with 8 bases between them. CDR3 sequence reads: CASGAGQETQYF. In DNA form, the CDR3 reads TGTGCCAGCGGGGCGGGCCAAGAGACCCAGTACTTC.

This clonotype was counted ten times or more. The V and J genes are TRBV19 and TRBJ1-5; 7 bases agree with TRBD1. Germline V CDR1 and CDR2: LNHDA, SQIVND (reference sequence). The V segment lost 7 bases and the J segment 3 bases; nucleotides outside the gene matches: 9. This CDR3 is built from 15 residues. The CDR3: CASKTGTENNQPQHF. The CDR3 coding sequence is TGTGCCAGTAAAACCGGGACAGAAAACAATCAGCCCCAGCATTTT.

The chain joins TRBV6-5 to TRBJ1-2; 8 bases match TRBD1. V lost 2 bases and J lost 6; bases outside the gene matches: 5. Germline CDR1 is MNHEY and CDR2 is SVGAGI. The CDR3 contains 14 residues. This CDR3 is CASSYRGQDDGYTF. In DNA, the CDR3 is TGTGCCAGCAGTTACCGGGGACAGGACGATGGCTACACCTTC.

At least ten counts were recorded for this clonotype. The chain joins TRBV2 to TRBJ1-5, with 10 bases lining up with TRBD1. The length of the CDR3 is 16 residues. With V trimmed by 6 bases and J by 4 bases, 9 bases remained unmatched. Germline CDR1 is SNHLY and CDR2 is FYNNEI. CDR3 coding DNA: TGTGCCAGCAGCGCCGGGACAGGGGCTGGGAATCAGCCCCAGCATTTT. The encoded protein is CASSAGTGAGNQPQHF.

The V call is TRBV6-1, the J call TRBJ1-6; 7 positions match TRBD1. The CDR3 covers 15 residues. The V gene's germline CDR1 is MNHNS and CDR2 SASEGT. The V and J ends lost 5 bases and 2 bases, in that order; junction bases with no gene match: 3. This chain's CDR3 is CASSTGTAYNSPLHF. In DNA form, the CDR3 reads TGTGCCAGCAGTACCGGGACAGCCTATAATTCACCCCTCCACTTT.

In this sample, this clonotype turned up many times. This chain joins TRBV24-1 and TRBJ2-5, with D tentatively TRBD1 (5 bases). The V gene's germline CDR1 is KGHDR and CDR2 SFDVKD. Trimming pared 9 bases from V and 3 bases from J, leaving 19 bases between. CDR3 size: 15 residues. The CDR3 spells CATSTAGNPEETQYF. CDR3 DNA sequence: TGTGCCACCTCCACGGCAGGGAACCCTGAAGAGACCCAGTACTTC.

This clonotype was observed a few times. The V gene is TRBV6-1, the J gene TRBJ2-5; D is ambiguous. The CDR3 has 10 residues. Germline assignment: CDR1 MNHNS and CDR2 SASEGT. The V end lost 6 bases, the J end lost 5 bases, and 4 bases lay between the germline ends. CDR3 in DNA: TGTGCCAGCAGGAGCGAGACCCAGTACTTC. Its translation is CASRSETQYF.

Only a few counts were recorded for this clonotype. The chain uses TRBV27 and TRBJ2-5; 15 bases match TRBD2. Germline loops: CDR1 MNHEY, CDR2 SMNVEV (reference sequence). V lost 0 bases, J lost 2 bases, and 4 bases stayed unmatched. The CDR3 sequence is 18 residues long. The CDR3 DNA sequence: TGTGCCAGCAGTTTATCTCCCGGGACTAGCGGGAGGCAAGAGACCCAGTACTTC. Its protein is CASSLSPGTSGRQETQYF.

The table lists this clonotype with many counts. The chain recombines TRBV28 with TRBJ2-5; no clear D gene. Trimming took off 6 bases at V and 5 bases at J, with 28 bases between the two ends. CDR1 and CDR2 from the germline V gene are MDHEN and SYDVKM. The CDR3 extends over 18 amino acids. This CDR3 reads CASSSRLAESARTETQYF. The CDR3 coding sequence is TGTGCCAGCAGCAGCCGGCTGGCAGAATCAGCCCGAACGGAGACCCAGTACTTC.

Note on this clonotype: At one end, the junction sequence differs from germline, possibly due to a read error. The V gene is TRBV7-9, the J gene TRBJ1-1; 7 bases line up with TRBD1. The CDR3 is made up of 15 amino acids. Germline lookup yields CDR1 SEHNR and CDR2 FQNEAQ (reference sequence). The CDR3 DNA reads as TGTGTCAGCAGCTTATCACAAGGTCAGGGGGCTGAAGCTTTCTTT. It translates to CVSSLSQGQGAEAFF.

There are many counts of this clonotype. This chain connects TRBV4-2 to TRBJ2-5; the D gene is possibly TRBD2 (5 bases). The CDR3 totals 16 residues. V was trimmed by 1 base and J by 5 bases, leaving 17 bases between them. The V gene's germline CDR1 is LGHNA and CDR2 YNFKEQ. In DNA form, the CDR3 reads TGTGCCAGCAGCCAAGTAGTGGCGGGCGGCGGGGAGACCCAGTACTTC. This gives the protein CASSQVVAGGGETQYF.

In its sample, this clonotype was seen many times. CDR3 DNA: TGTGCCAGCAAGGGACAGGGTTTTTACGAGCAGTACTTC. The encoded protein is CASKGQGFYEQYF. The chain recombines TRBV6-2 or TRBV6-3 with TRBJ2-7; 9 bases are shared with TRBD1. The CDR3 consists of 13 residues. J was trimmed by 4 bases and V by 7 bases; bases with no gene match: 5. Germline V gene lookup returns CDR1 MNHEY and CDR2 SVGEGT.